This entry lists 9 T cell receptor beta chains sequenced from one sample in a study of beta chain features in type 1 diabetes. Since all of the isolated RNA was reverse transcribed, expressed TCRB transcripts were what got sequenced. Profiled with immunoSEQ multiplex PCR; TCRdb holds only in-frame clones, not every one. The table has fewer than 550,000 clones, about an eighth seen once; the top ten hold less than 0.06%. The sequenced sample was naive CD4+ T cells from blood. All receptors come from a woman aged 18-30 years in good health.

This clone was seen more than once but under ten times. The chain couples TRBV6-5 to TRBJ2-3; 9 bases are shared with TRBD1. V dropped 6 bases and J dropped 1; count of bases not matched to a gene: 2. The CDR3 covers 14 residues. Germline CDR1 is MNHEY and CDR2 is SVGAGI. In nucleotides, the CDR3 is TGTGCCAGCAGGCGGGACAGGGGCACAGATACGCAGTATTTT. Amino acids: CASRRDRGTDTQYF.

This clone was found many times. V gene TRBV21-1 combines with J gene TRBJ2-4. TRBV21-1 is listed as a pseudogene. The CDR3 totals 14 residues. CDR3 protein: CASSASLPGRIQYF. The CDR3 DNA is TGTGCCAGCAGCGCATCATTACCGGGCCGTATTCAGTACTTC.

There are a few counts of this clone. V usage is TRBV27 and J usage is TRBJ2-1, with D possibly TRBD1 on 6 matching bases. Trimming stripped 2 bases from V and 2 bases from J, with 19 bases between. The CDR3 consists of 18 residues. Germline CDR1 is MNHEY and CDR2 is SMNVEV (reference sequence). DNA for the CDR3: TGTGCCAGCAGTTTACTACTCACAGGGAATAGGCCCTACAATGAGCAGTTCTTC. Its translation: CASSLLLTGNRPYNEQFF.

This clone was observed a handful of times. This chain joins TRBV7-6 and TRBJ1-1, with D possibly TRBD1 on 6 matching bases. V gave up 5 bases and J gave up 2 bases, with 12 bases separating them. The CDR3 is made up of 14 amino acids. Germline-derived CDR1 and CDR2 are SGHVS and FNYEAQ. In DNA, the CDR3 is TGTGCCAGCAGCCCGACAGGACCAAACACTGAAGCTTTCTTT. Protein product: CASSPTGPNTEAFF.

The table lists this clone with a few counts. The J gene is TRBJ2-4, the V gene TRBV4-1; D gene ambiguous. Trimming shortened V by 0 bases and J by 6 bases, and 9 bases separated the two germline ends. Germline CDR1 is MGHRA and CDR2 is YSYEKL. The CDR3 spans 14 residues. In DNA, the CDR3 is TGCGCCAGCAGCCAAGAAGGTAGTATAAACATTCAGTACTTC. Encoded protein: CASSQEGSINIQYF.

Only a few counts were recorded for this clone. This chain connects TRBV9 to TRBJ2-2, with D maybe TRBD1 (7 bases). Looked up from germline, CDR1 is SGDLS and CDR2 is YYNGEE. V was clipped by 4 bases and J by 1 base, with 20 bases between them. The CDR3 is 18 residues long. CDR3 nucleotide sequence: TGTGCCAGCAGCTCCCCAAAAAACAGGGGACTGAACACCGGGGAGCTGTTTTTT. This translates into CASSSPKNRGLNTGELFF.

This clone was seen more than once but under ten times. The V and J genes are TRBV11-2 and TRBJ1-2; 7 bases match TRBD1. The CDR3 extends over 13 amino acids. Losses at the gene ends were 0 bases for V and 7 bases for J; bases not matched to a gene: 2. Germline V gene lookup returns CDR1 SGHAT and CDR2 FQNNGV. CDR3 coding DNA: TGTGCCAGCAGCTTAGACAGGGACAGTGGCTACACCTTC. Translation gives CASSLDRDSGYTF.

This clone was found a few times. V and J are TRBV19 and TRBJ2-1; D unclear. The germline V and J ends were trimmed by 6 bases and 0 bases, with 6 bases remaining between them. The length of the CDR3 is 13 residues. Germline V gives CDR1 LNHDA, CDR2 SQIVND (reference sequence). The CDR3 DNA reads as TGTGCCAGTAGGGGTGGCTCCTACAATGAGCAGTTCTTC. As protein: CASRGGSYNEQFF.

This clone showed up just a few times. The chain uses TRBV4-1 and TRBJ2-3, with 8 bases that match TRBD1. CDR3 length equals 11 residues. The trim removed 8 bases at V and 5 bases at J, leaving 0 bases unmatched. In germline, CDR1 is MGHRA, CDR2 YSYEKL. CDR3 sequence (DNA): TGCGCCAGCGGACAGGGAGATACGCAGTATTTT. It encodes CASGQGDTQYF.